Described below is a single T cell receptor beta chain sequence and its context. What it recognizes is unknown. The sample is drawn from a study of CD8 T cells in ankylosing spondylitis. Whole-study findings and limits: It appeared that ankylosing spondylitis blood was characterized by a TCR beta motif of several highly homologous variants. The authors found the disease-linked clones to be CD8+ and relatively rare in peripheral blood.

TCRdb independently ran MiXCR on the 5' RACE reads; one entry per CDR3 protein. In the table there are about 480,000 distinct CDR3 sequences, about 15% of which are singletons. Between the trimmed V and J ends, which lost 4 bases and 1 base, there was a span of 17 bases. CDR3 size: 16 residues. Germline CDR1 and CDR2: SGHRS and YFSETQ. This sequence originates from a male donor with ankylosing spondylitis. The V call is TRBV5-1, the J call TRBJ1-1; TRBD1 is a possible D gene (5 bases). Source material: blood, either unsorted or a sorted T cell fraction (not recorded which). The CDR3 bases are TGCGCCAGCAGCCCAAACCCCGGGGGGACGAACACTGAAGCTTTCTTT. Translating it yields CASSPNPGGTNTEAFF.